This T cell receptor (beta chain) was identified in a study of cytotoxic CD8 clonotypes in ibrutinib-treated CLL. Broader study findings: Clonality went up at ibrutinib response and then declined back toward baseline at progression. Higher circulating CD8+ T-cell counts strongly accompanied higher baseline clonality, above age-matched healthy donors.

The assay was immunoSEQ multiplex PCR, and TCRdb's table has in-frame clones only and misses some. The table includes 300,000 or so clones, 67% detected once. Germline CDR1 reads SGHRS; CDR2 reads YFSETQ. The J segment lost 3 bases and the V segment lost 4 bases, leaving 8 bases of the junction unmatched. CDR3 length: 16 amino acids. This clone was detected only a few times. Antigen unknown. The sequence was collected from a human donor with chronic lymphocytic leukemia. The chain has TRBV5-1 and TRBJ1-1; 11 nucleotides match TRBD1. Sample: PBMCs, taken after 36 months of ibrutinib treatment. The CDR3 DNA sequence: TGCGCCAGCAGCCGGACAGGGGGCATGACGGACACTGAAGCTTTCTTT. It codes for CASSRTGGMTDTEAFF.